These 12 T cell receptor beta chains originate from one sample sequenced in a study of neurological immune-mediated disorders. TCRdb reanalysed the 5' RACE reads using MiXCR and keeps one entry per CDR3 protein. The sample holds tens of thousands of distinct CDR3 sequences; roughly 3.2% are singletons and the top ten take approximately 2.9%. Sequences were obtained from PBMCs. The receptor source for this set is a woman between 50 and 59 years old with multiple sclerosis.

This clonotype was recorded many times. The chain has TRBV6-1 and TRBJ2-1; no clear D gene. The CDR3 extends over 14 amino acids. The germline V and J ends were trimmed by 2 bases and 7 bases, with 12 bases remaining between them. Germline CDR1 is MNHNS and CDR2 is SASEGT. CDR3 loop: CASSEYASRNEQFF. CDR3 sequence (DNA): TGTGCCAGCAGTGAATATGCGTCCCGGAATGAGCAGTTCTTC.

This clonotype was counted ten times or more. The rearrangement links TRBV5-1 to TRBJ2-3, with TRBD2 as a possible D gene (6 bases). V was clipped by 0 bases and J by 3 bases, with 8 bases between them. CDR1 and CDR2 from the germline V gene are SGHRS and YFSETQ. The CDR3 has 14 residues. CDR3 loop: CASSLEAGTDTQYF. CDR3 coding DNA: TGCGCCAGCAGCTTGGAGGCGGGAACAGATACGCAGTATTTT.

This clonotype has at least ten counts. The chain couples TRBV5-1 to TRBJ1-2, with 8 nucleotides matching TRBD1. J gave up 2 bases and V 5 bases, and 11 bases lay outside the gene matches. This CDR3 comprises 16 residues. From germline, CDR1 is SGHRS and CDR2 YFSETQ. CDR3 DNA sequence: TGCGCCAGCAGTCCCGGACAGGGCATGTCGAACTATGGCTACACCTTC. Its protein product is CASSPGQGMSNYGYTF.

This clonotype was counted ten times or more. The chain carries TRBV12-3 or TRBV12-4 and TRBJ1-2; a possible D gene is TRBD1 (5 bases). This CDR3 is 14 amino acids long. The V gene lost 6 bases and the J gene lost 4 bases, with 15 bases spanning the gap. Here the CDR3 DNA reads TGTGCCAGCAGCCCCGGGGATGGGACCTATGGCTACACCTTC. As protein: CASSPGDGTYGYTF.

There are many counts of this clonotype. The V and J genes are TRBV20-1 and TRBJ2-7, with a tentative D call TRBD2 (6 bases). Germline V gene sequence: CDR1 DFQATT, CDR2 SNEGSKA (reference sequence). This CDR3 has 12 residues. Trimming left V 3 bases short and J 7 bases short, with 13 bases between. The CDR3 DNA is TGCAGTGCTAGGGGGGGTCCCGGGGAGCAGTACTTC. Encoded protein: CSARGGPGEQYF.

This clonotype was picked up many times. J is TRBJ1-2 and V is TRBV6-5; weak D call: TRBD1 (5 bases). The CDR3 loop spans 15 amino acids. V dropped 3 bases and J dropped 9 bases, with 20 bases sitting between them. The germline V gene encodes CDR1 MNHEY and CDR2 SVGAGI. The CDR3 spells CASSYSARATKSYTF. For the CDR3, the DNA is TGTGCCAGCAGTTATAGTGCCAGGGCAACCAAAAGCTACACCTTC.

This clonotype has a count of ten or more. The V and J genes are TRBV7-2 and TRBJ1-5, with D perhaps matching TRBD1 (6 bases). The germline CDR1 and CDR2 sequences are SGHTA and FQGNSA. The CDR3 is made up of 13 amino acids. V was trimmed by 5 bases and J by 5 bases, leaving 10 bases between them. CDR3 DNA: TGTGCCAGCAGCCTACAGGGAGATCAGCCCCAGCATTTT. Amino acids: CASSLQGDQPQHF.

In its sample, this clonotype was seen many times. This chain joins TRBV28 and TRBJ1-2, with D possibly being TRBD1 (5 bases). The CDR3 is 12 residues long. CDR1 and CDR2 (germline): MDHEN, SYDVKM. V gave up 5 bases and J gave up 3 bases, with 7 bases separating them. CDR3 nucleotide sequence: TGTGCCAGCAGTCCACAGGACTATGGCTACACCTTC. Protein: CASSPQDYGYTF.

This clonotype has ten or more counts. The rearrangement links TRBV20-1 to TRBJ2-1, with TRBD2 matching 7 bases. CDR1 and CDR2 (germline): DFQATT, SNEGSKA (reference sequence). Losses at the gene ends were 5 bases for V and 3 bases for J; bases not matched to a gene: 7. The CDR3 has 14 residues. In DNA, the CDR3 is TGCAGTGCTCGAAGCGGGGACCTCTACAATGAGCAGTTCTTC. This codes for CSARSGDLYNEQFF.

This clonotype has at least ten counts. The genes are TRBV7-9 and TRBJ2-5; D unclear. CDR3 length: 12 amino acids. V gave up 5 bases and J gave up 5 bases, with 9 bases separating them. Germline V gene lookup returns CDR1 SEHNR and CDR2 FQNEAQ (reference sequence). CDR3 coding DNA: TGTGCCAGCAGCCCCCTCGGCGAGACCCAGTACTTC. Translated, it gives CASSPLGETQYF.

This clonotype was detected many times. The chain couples TRBV2 to TRBJ1-3; D gene ambiguous. Trimming took 10 bases from V and 0 from J, leaving 16 bases between them. This CDR3 contains 15 residues. CDR1 is SNHLY and CDR2 is FYNNEI in the germline V gene. CDR3 loop: CATATDYISGNTIYF. The DNA of the CDR3 is TGTGCCACAGCTACGGACTACATCTCTGGAAACACCATATATTTT. The full variable domain, its missing parts supplied by reference TRBV2 and TRBJ1-3, is EPEVTQTPSHQVTQMGQEVILRCVPISNHLYFYWYRQILGQKVEFLVSFYNNEISEKSEIFDDQFSVERPDGSNFTLKIRSTKLEDSAMYFCATATDYISGNTIYFGEGSWLTVV.

This clonotype was seen many times. The chain uses TRBV5-1 and TRBJ2-3; the D gene is possibly TRBD2 (7 bases). The CDR3 has 14 amino acids. With 4 bases removed from V and 2 bases from J, the gap between germline ends came to 11 bases. CDR1 and CDR2 (germline): SGHRS, YFSETQ. In DNA, the CDR3 is TGCGCCAGCAGCGGGGGGGCCTTCACAGATACGCAGTATTTT. Amino acids: CASSGGAFTDTQYF. Together with reference TRBV5-1 and TRBJ2-3, the CDR3 gives the full variable domain: KAGVTQTPRYLIKTRGQQVTLSCSPISGHRSVSWYQQTPGQGLQFLFEYFSETQRNKGNFPGRFSGRQFSNSRSEMNVSTLELGDSALYLCASSGGAFTDTQYFGPGTRLTVL.